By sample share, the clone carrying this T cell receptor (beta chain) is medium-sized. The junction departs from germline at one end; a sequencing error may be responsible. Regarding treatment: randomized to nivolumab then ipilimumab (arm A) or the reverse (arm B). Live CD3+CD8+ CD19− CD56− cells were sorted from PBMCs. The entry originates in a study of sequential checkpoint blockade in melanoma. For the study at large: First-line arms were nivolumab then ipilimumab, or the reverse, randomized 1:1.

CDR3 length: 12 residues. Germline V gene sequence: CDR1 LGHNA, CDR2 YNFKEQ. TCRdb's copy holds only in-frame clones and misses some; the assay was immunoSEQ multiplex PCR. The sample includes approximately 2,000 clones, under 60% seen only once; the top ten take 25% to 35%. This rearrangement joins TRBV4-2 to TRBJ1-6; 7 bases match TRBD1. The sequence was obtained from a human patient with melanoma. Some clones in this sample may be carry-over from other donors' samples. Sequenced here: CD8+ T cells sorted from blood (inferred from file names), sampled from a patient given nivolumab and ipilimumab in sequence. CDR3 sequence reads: CASSHQTGEINF. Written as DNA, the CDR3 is TGTGCCAGCAGCCACCAAACAGGGGAAATCAACTTT.